A selection of T cell receptor beta chains follows, all from one sample in a study of T cells after yellow fever vaccination. One entry per CDR3 protein, called by TCRdb with MiXCR from the 5' RACE reads. This repertoire shows about 320,000 distinct CDR3 sequences, approximately 4.3% found once; its top ten account for roughly a fifth. This specimen consisted of PBMCs, obtained 15 days after the yellow fever booster vaccination. The receptors here all came from a man between 18 and 29 years old who received the YFV17D yellow fever vaccine. The CDR3 runs from the conserved cysteine through the conserved F or W. The order of the fields is D gene, clone size, J gene, V gene, CDR3 DNA, CDR3 protein. The D gene is left open where the match is weak. Expanded clones are given a class, and other clones once, few, many or no size at all.

d_gene: TRBD2; abundance: many; j_gene: TRBJ2-1; v_gene: TRBV20-1; CDR3nt: TGCAGTGCTAGCTTGGGACTAGCGGGGGGACAGCAGTTCTTC; CDR3aa: CSASLGLAGGQQFF
d_gene: NA; abundance: NA; j_gene: TRBJ1-2; v_gene: TRBV2; CDR3nt: TGTGCCAGCACTCCCACCGGGACACCTCCGCCGAACTATGGCTACACCTTC; CDR3aa: CASTPTGTPPPNYGYTF
d_gene: NA; abundance: many; j_gene: TRBJ2-5; v_gene: TRBV6-2/TRBV6-3; CDR3nt: TGTGCCAGCAGACAGGTATCAAGTCGGGAGACCCAGTACTTC; CDR3aa: CASRQVSSRETQYF
d_gene: NA; abundance: many; j_gene: TRBJ1-1; v_gene: TRBV9; CDR3nt: TGTGCCAGCAGCGTGCAGGGTACGAACACTGAAGCTTTCTTT; CDR3aa: CASSVQGTNTEAFF
d_gene: TRBD2; abundance: NA; j_gene: TRBJ2-2; v_gene: TRBV19; CDR3nt: TGTGCCAGTAGTACGAGCGGGGTAGCGGCCGGGGAGCTGTTTTTT; CDR3aa: CASSTSGVAAGELFF
d_gene: NA; abundance: few; j_gene: TRBJ1-6; v_gene: TRBV6-6; CDR3nt: TGTGCCAGCAGTTACTCGAAACGGACAAGCTTCACCCTCCACTTT; CDR3aa: CASSYSKRTSFTLHF
d_gene: NA; abundance: many; j_gene: TRBJ2-2; v_gene: TRBV6-5; CDR3nt: TGTGCCAGCAGGGGAACGTGGGAAACCGGGGAGCTGTTTTTT; CDR3aa: CASRGTWETGELFF
d_gene: NA; abundance: NA; j_gene: TRBJ2-1; v_gene: TRBV14; CDR3nt: TGTGCCAGCAGCAAGACACGTTCGAGCTCCTACAATGAGCAGTTCTTC; CDR3aa: CASSKTRSSSYNEQFF
d_gene: NA; abundance: few; j_gene: TRBJ2-5; v_gene: TRBV6-1; CDR3nt: TGTGCCAGCAGCCGCAGCCCGGGACACGCCGAATACAGAGAGACCCAGTACTTC; CDR3aa: CASSRSPGHAEYRETQYF
d_gene: NA; abundance: many; j_gene: TRBJ2-7; v_gene: TRBV20-1; CDR3nt: TGCAGTGCCGGGCCAGACAGCCCCTACGAGCAGTACTTC; CDR3aa: CSAGPDSPYEQYF
d_gene: NA; abundance: NA; j_gene: TRBJ1-1; v_gene: TRBV4-1; CDR3nt: TGCGCCAGCAGCCAAGAGGTGCACAGCCTAAGACCCGAAGCTTTCTTT; CDR3aa: CASSQEVHSLRPEAFF
d_gene: NA; abundance: few; j_gene: TRBJ1-6; v_gene: TRBV5-1; CDR3nt: TGCGCCAGCAGCTTGGGGGACCGATCACCCCTCCACTTT; CDR3aa: CASSLGDRSPLHF
d_gene: NA; abundance: many; j_gene: TRBJ1-1; v_gene: TRBV2; CDR3nt: TGTGCCAGCAGTGAATCTGGGATTCGGTATACTGAAGCTTTCTTT; CDR3aa: CASSESGIRYTEAFF
d_gene: TRBD2; abundance: NA; j_gene: TRBJ2-3; v_gene: TRBV7-2; CDR3nt: TGTGCCAGCAGTTTATTGACTAGCGGGGGATTAAGCACAGATACGCAGTATTTT; CDR3aa: CASSLLTSGGLSTDTQYF
d_gene: NA; abundance: many; j_gene: TRBJ2-1; v_gene: TRBV20-1; CDR3nt: TGCAGTGCTAGAGAGGAAACTCTCTCCTACAATGAGCAGTTCTTC; CDR3aa: CSAREETLSYNEQFF
d_gene: NA; abundance: NA; j_gene: TRBJ2-5; v_gene: TRBV20-1; CDR3nt: TGCAGTGCTAGGAACGCCGCGGGGTTTAGCCCCCAAGAGACCCAGTACTTC; CDR3aa: CSARNAAGFSPQETQYF
d_gene: TRBD1; abundance: few; j_gene: TRBJ2-7; v_gene: TRBV29-1; CDR3nt: TGCAGCGTTGGACAGGGGGCCCCCTACGAGCAGTACTTC; CDR3aa: CSVGQGAPYEQYF
d_gene: NA; abundance: few; j_gene: TRBJ1-2; v_gene: TRBV4-1; CDR3nt: TGCGCCAGCAGCCAAGAGACAGTCTATGGCTACACCTTC; CDR3aa: CASSQETVYGYTF
d_gene: NA; abundance: NA; j_gene: TRBJ2-5; v_gene: TRBV5-1; CDR3nt: TGCGCCAGCAGCTCCGGACGGAACCTGAAAGAGACCCAGTACTTC; CDR3aa: CASSSGRNLKETQYF
d_gene: NA; abundance: many; j_gene: TRBJ2-1; v_gene: TRBV20-1; CDR3nt: TGCAGTGCTACTAGTAGAGCTCGAGGGGCGGGGAATGAGCAGTTCTTC; CDR3aa: CSATSRARGAGNEQFF
d_gene: TRBD1; abundance: many; j_gene: TRBJ1-4; v_gene: TRBV12-3/TRBV12-4; CDR3nt: TGTGCCAGCAGGCAGGGGGCGATCGGTGAAAAACTGTTTTTT; CDR3aa: CASRQGAIGEKLFF
d_gene: TRBD1; abundance: NA; j_gene: TRBJ1-1; v_gene: TRBV28; CDR3nt: TGTGCCAGCAGAGCTCTTGGGACAGGGGGACCGAACACTGAAGCTTTCTTT; CDR3aa: CASRALGTGGPNTEAFF
d_gene: TRBD2; abundance: few; j_gene: TRBJ2-5; v_gene: TRBV6-6; CDR3nt: TGTGCCAGCAGTTACCTAGCGGGCCAAGAGACCCAGTACTTC; CDR3aa: CASSYLAGQETQYF
d_gene: NA; abundance: many; j_gene: TRBJ1-1; v_gene: TRBV12-3/TRBV12-4; CDR3nt: TGTGCCAGCAGCCAAATGGGTGAAACTGAAGCTTTCTTT; CDR3aa: CASSQMGETEAFF
d_gene: TRBD1; abundance: few; j_gene: TRBJ2-5; v_gene: TRBV7-8; CDR3nt: TGTGCCAGCAGCTTACTCCCGGGACAGGGCCAAGAGACCCAGTACTTC; CDR3aa: CASSLLPGQGQETQYF
d_gene: NA; abundance: few; j_gene: TRBJ2-6; v_gene: TRBV7-2; CDR3nt: TGTGCCAGCGGACGGAACTCTGGGGCCAACGTCCTGACTTTC; CDR3aa: CASGRNSGANVLTF
d_gene: NA; abundance: many; j_gene: TRBJ2-4; v_gene: TRBV4-1; CDR3nt: TGCGCCAGCAGCCAAGTACAGGGTTCGGTTTTCGACATTCAGTACTTC; CDR3aa: CASSQVQGSVFDIQYF
d_gene: NA; abundance: many; j_gene: TRBJ2-3; v_gene: TRBV20-1; CDR3nt: TGCAGTGCTGGTCGTTTAGCGGATACGCAGTATTTT; CDR3aa: CSAGRLADTQYF
d_gene: NA; abundance: few; j_gene: TRBJ2-6; v_gene: TRBV3-1; CDR3nt: TGTGCCAGCAGCCACCAGGGAGGGGCCAACGTCCTGACTTTC; CDR3aa: CASSHQGGANVLTF
d_gene: NA; abundance: NA; j_gene: TRBJ1-2; v_gene: TRBV7-2; CDR3nt: TGTGCCAGCAGACCGACAGCCAGTAAGGGGTTTTGGGGCTACACCTTC; CDR3aa: CASRPTASKGFWGYTF
d_gene: TRBD2; abundance: NA; j_gene: TRBJ2-2; v_gene: TRBV29-1; CDR3nt: TGCAGCGCCAAACGACTAGCGGGGAACACCGGGGAGCTGTTTTTT; CDR3aa: CSAKRLAGNTGELFF
d_gene: NA; abundance: many; j_gene: TRBJ1-1; v_gene: TRBV10-3; CDR3nt: TGTGCCATCAGTGAGAAATCTGTCATGAACACTGAAGCTTTCTTT; CDR3aa: CAISEKSVMNTEAFF
d_gene: NA; abundance: many; j_gene: TRBJ2-5; v_gene: TRBV6-5; CDR3nt: TGTGCCAGCAGTCAGCCGGGGGAGGAGACCCAGTACTTC; CDR3aa: CASSQPGEETQYF
d_gene: TRBD1; abundance: few; j_gene: TRBJ1-5; v_gene: TRBV12-3/TRBV12-4; CDR3nt: TGTGCCAGCGGAACCTCCGGGACAGGGTGGCCCCAGCATTTT; CDR3aa: CASGTSGTGWPQHF
d_gene: NA; abundance: many; j_gene: TRBJ1-1; v_gene: TRBV7-2; CDR3nt: TGTGCCAGCAGCCGTGACATTGGCACTGAAGCTTTCTTT; CDR3aa: CASSRDIGTEAFF
d_gene: NA; abundance: many; j_gene: TRBJ1-1; v_gene: TRBV27; CDR3nt: TGTGCCAGCAGTTCGAGGACCTCCGTGGGCACTGAAGCTTTCTTT; CDR3aa: CASSSRTSVGTEAFF
d_gene: TRBD2; abundance: few; j_gene: TRBJ2-1; v_gene: TRBV7-2; CDR3nt: TGTGCCAGCAGCTTAGTCGGCGGGGGAGTCTCCTACAATGAGCAGTTCTTC; CDR3aa: CASSLVGGGVSYNEQFF
d_gene: NA; abundance: many; j_gene: TRBJ1-2; v_gene: TRBV7-2; CDR3nt: TGTGCCAGCAGCTTAGTTGGGCCACAGGGCTATGGCTACACCTTC; CDR3aa: CASSLVGPQGYGYTF
d_gene: NA; abundance: many; j_gene: TRBJ1-2; v_gene: TRBV4-2; CDR3nt: TGTGCCAGCAGCCAAGGACCGACAGACCGAGCTAACTATGGCTACACCTTC; CDR3aa: CASSQGPTDRANYGYTF
d_gene: NA; abundance: few; j_gene: TRBJ2-3; v_gene: TRBV3-1; CDR3nt: TGTGCCAGCAGCCAAGAGGGGCGGGATACGCAGTATTTT; CDR3aa: CASSQEGRDTQYF
d_gene: TRBD1; abundance: NA; j_gene: TRBJ1-4; v_gene: TRBV19; CDR3nt: TGTGCCAGTAGTATCGGACAGGGGGTCATTGAAAAACTGTTTTTT; CDR3aa: CASSIGQGVIEKLFF
d_gene: NA; abundance: NA; j_gene: TRBJ1-1; v_gene: TRBV30; CDR3nt: TGTGCCTGGAGTGTACCCGGCATGAACACTGAAGCTTTCTTT; CDR3aa: CAWSVPGMNTEAFF
d_gene: NA; abundance: many; j_gene: TRBJ2-1; v_gene: TRBV2; CDR3nt: TGTGCCAGCAGTGAAGAAGCGCGGCGGGGCAATGAGCAGTTCTTC; CDR3aa: CASSEEARRGNEQFF
d_gene: NA; abundance: many; j_gene: TRBJ2-1; v_gene: TRBV20-1; CDR3nt: TGCAGTGCCTATCCCGGGGGCTTAATCAATGAGCAGTTCTTC; CDR3aa: CSAYPGGLINEQFF
d_gene: NA; abundance: many; j_gene: TRBJ1-5; v_gene: TRBV7-9; CDR3nt: TGTGCCAGCAGCAAGGGACGGAGCAATCAGCCCCAGCATTTT; CDR3aa: CASSKGRSNQPQHF
d_gene: NA; abundance: NA; j_gene: TRBJ2-3; v_gene: TRBV6-1; CDR3nt: TGTGCCAGCACAGACGGCCTTGGGAGTACGCAGTATTTT; CDR3aa: CASTDGLGSTQYF
d_gene: NA; abundance: NA; j_gene: TRBJ2-3; v_gene: TRBV13; CDR3nt: TGTGCCACCTTGGACAGCACAGATACGCAGTATTTT; CDR3aa: CATLDSTDTQYF
d_gene: NA; abundance: many; j_gene: TRBJ2-1; v_gene: TRBV5-1; CDR3nt: TGCGCCAGCAGCTTGGCCTTGGTCGATGAGCAGTTCTTC; CDR3aa: CASSLALVDEQFF
d_gene: NA; abundance: many; j_gene: TRBJ1-4; v_gene: TRBV4-1; CDR3nt: TGCGCCAGCAGTCTTTCCCCAGGGAGGGAAAAACTGTTTTTT; CDR3aa: CASSLSPGREKLFF
d_gene: TRBD1; abundance: many; j_gene: TRBJ2-4; v_gene: TRBV20-1; CDR3nt: TGCAGTGCTAGAGTAGGGGGGACAGGGGGAAACATTCAGTACTTC; CDR3aa: CSARVGGTGGNIQYF
d_gene: NA; abundance: many; j_gene: TRBJ2-4; v_gene: TRBV5-1; CDR3nt: TGCGCCAGCAGCTTGGCCATGGGACTAGCCAAAAACATTCAGTACTTC; CDR3aa: CASSLAMGLAKNIQYF
d_gene: NA; abundance: NA; j_gene: TRBJ1-2; v_gene: TRBV29-1; CDR3nt: TGCAGCGTTGACAGGGGCCGCGGGGACTATGGCTACACCTTC; CDR3aa: CSVDRGRGDYGYTF
d_gene: NA; abundance: many; j_gene: TRBJ2-7; v_gene: TRBV4-1; CDR3nt: TGCGCCAGCAGCCAAGATCCAGCCTGGTTTCCTGATGAGCAGTACTTC; CDR3aa: CASSQDPAWFPDEQYF
d_gene: NA; abundance: few; j_gene: TRBJ1-1; v_gene: TRBV5-1; CDR3nt: TGCGCCAGCAGCTCCCAGGGAGGGTATACTGAAGCTTTCTTT; CDR3aa: CASSSQGGYTEAFF
d_gene: NA; abundance: NA; j_gene: TRBJ2-2; v_gene: TRBV3-1; CDR3nt: TGTGCCAGCAGACCTGGGACACGTAACACCGGGGAGCTGTTTTTT; CDR3aa: CASRPGTRNTGELFF